Listed here are 14 T cell receptor beta chains from one sample, sequenced in a study of blood T cells in healthy people across ages. For the second PCR, which ran for about 6 to 11 cycles, a sample-barcoded 5' primer and a J-beta primer mix were used. Via MiXCR, TCRdb re-called the 5' RACE reads, giving one row per CDR3 protein. This sample has roughly 700,000 distinct CDR3 sequences; roughly 49% occur once, and the top ten carry 25% to 35%. The sample comprised blood. The receptors were gathered from a woman aged 60-75 years in good health.

The chain carries TRBV5-1 and TRBJ2-2; 7 positions match TRBD1. The V and J ends lost 3 bases and 6 bases, in that order; junction bases with no gene match: 2. The CDR3 runs to 13 residues. The germline CDR1 and CDR2 sequences are SGHRS and YFSETQ. As DNA, the CDR3 is TGCGCCAGCAGCTCACAGGGGTCCGGGGAGCTGTTTTTT. Amino acid sequence: CASSSQGSGELFF. Complete variable domain (other parts from reference TRBV5-1 and TRBJ2-2): KAGVTQTPRYLIKTRGQQVTLSCSPISGHRSVSWYQQTPGQGLQFLFEYFSETQRNKGNFPGRFSGRQFSNSRSEMNVSTLELGDSALYLCASSSQGSGELFFGEGSRLTVL.

This clonotype has just a few counts. The chain links TRBV7-9 to TRBJ2-5; 7 bases align to TRBD2. Trimming cost V 5 bases and J 5 bases; bases outside gene matches: 8. Germline CDR1 and CDR2: SEHNR and FQNEAQ (reference sequence). The CDR3 is made up of 14 amino acids. As DNA, the CDR3 is TGTGCCAGCAGCCGACGACTAGCCTCCGAGACCCAGTACTTC. It specifies CASSRRLASETQYF. The variable domain in full, completed from reference TRBV7-9 and TRBJ2-5, reads DTGVSQNPRHKITKRGQNVTFRCDPISEHNRLYWYRQTLGQGPEFLTYFQNEAQLEKSRLLSDRFSAERPKGSFSTLEIQRTEQGDSAMYLCASSRRLASETQYFGPGTRLLVL.

The chain couples TRBV6-1 to TRBJ2-1; 7 bases map to TRBD1. The CDR3 contains 15 residues. The V gene's germline CDR1 is MNHNS and CDR2 SASEGT. The V and J ends lost 10 bases and 8 bases, in that order; junction bases with no gene match: 17. The CDR3 sequence is CAIPRGQNLWDEQFF. The CDR3 nucleotides read TGTGCCATCCCAAGGGGGCAGAACCTCTGGGATGAGCAGTTCTTC.

The chain carries TRBV2 and TRBJ2-3; TRBD2 aligns across 13 bases. Trimming removed 4 bases from V and 6 bases from J; junction bases left unmatched: 4. Germline lookup yields CDR1 SNHLY and CDR2 FYNNEI. The CDR3 contains 15 residues. In DNA, the CDR3 is TGTGCCAGCAGTGGGACTAGCGGGAGTTTGGATACGCAGTATTTT. It encodes CASSGTSGSLDTQYF.

The chain joins TRBV6-5 to TRBJ2-7; 9 nucleotides align to TRBD2. This CDR3 contains 16 residues. After removal of 6 bases from V and 4 bases from J, the junction contained 13 bases not matched to a gene. Germline V gene data show CDR1 as MNHEY and CDR2 as SVGAGI. The CDR3 DNA sequence: TGTGCCAGCAGACCAACCGAGACTAGCGGTTTGTACGAGCAGTACTTC. Its protein product is CASRPTETSGLYEQYF.

The chain uses TRBV6-6 and TRBJ1-1; D gene unclear. The CDR3 spans 14 residues. CDR1 is MNHNY and CDR2 is SVGAGI in the germline V gene (reference sequence). Trimming removed 7 bases at V and 4 bases at J, with 16 bases between. The CDR3 spells CASTAGVGVTEAFF. CDR3 DNA: TGTGCCAGCACGGCGGGAGTGGGAGTCACTGAAGCTTTCTTT.

V gene TRBV9 combines with J gene TRBJ2-3, with D maybe TRBD2 (5 bases). This CDR3 is built from 15 residues. Trimming took 4 bases from V and 3 from J, leaving 15 bases between them. Per germline, CDR1 SGDLS and CDR2 YYNGEE. CDR3 loop: CASSKRALGTDTQYF. DNA of the CDR3: TGTGCCAGCAGCAAGAGGGCCCTCGGGACAGATACGCAGTATTTT.

This sequence joins TRBV20-1 and TRBJ2-1; possibly TRBD1 or TRBD2 for D (6 bases each). This CDR3 comprises 14 residues. V lost 7 bases, J lost 7 bases, and 20 bases lay in between. The germline V gene has CDR1 DFQATT and CDR2 SNEGSKA (reference sequence). CDR3 DNA: TGCAGTGTACCAGTTCCGGGGGCTGGTAATGAGCAGTTCTTC. Protein sequence: CSVPVPGAGNEQFF.

The V call is TRBV3-1, the J call TRBJ1-1, with D perhaps matching TRBD1 (6 bases). From germline, CDR1 is LGHDT and CDR2 YNNKEL (reference sequence). The CDR3 is 14 residues long. V gave up 6 bases and J gave up 0 bases, with 11 bases separating them. CDR3 nucleotide sequence: TGTGCCAGCAGTGGGGGGCTCATGAACACTGAAGCTTTCTTT. Translation: CASSGGLMNTEAFF.

This clonotype was detected only a few times. V gene TRBV10-3 combines with J gene TRBJ2-1; TRBD1 matches 9 bases. V was clipped by 10 bases and J by 4 bases; unmatched bases: 8. The CDR3 has 14 amino acids. Germline V gene lookup returns CDR1 ENHRY and CDR2 SYGVKD. This CDR3 reads CASRTGESYNEQFF. For the CDR3, the DNA is TGTGCCAGCAGGACAGGGGAAAGTTACAATGAGCAGTTCTTC.

The CDR3 here is CSVTNRVGSADTQYF. The CDR3 DNA reads as TGCAGTGTCACGAACAGGGTCGGGAGTGCAGATACGCAGTATTTT. The chain uses TRBV20-1 and TRBJ2-3, with D possibly called TRBD1 or TRBD2 (6 bases each). This CDR3 has 15 amino acids. Between the trimmed V and J ends, which lost 7 bases and 4 bases, there was a span of 21 bases. Germline V CDR1 and CDR2: DFQATT, SNEGSKA (reference sequence).

The CDR3 coding sequence is TGTGCCACCACCCCACAGGGAGCGGGGAGCGGCGAGCAGTACTTC. As protein: CATTPQGAGSGEQYF. This chain joins TRBV15 and TRBJ2-7; possibly TRBD2 for D (7 bases). The CDR3 extends over 15 amino acids. CDR1 and CDR2 from the germline V gene are LNHNV and YYDKDF (reference sequence). The V gene lost 7 bases and the J gene lost 6 bases, with 22 bases spanning the gap. The whole variable domain, filled in from reference TRBV15 and TRBJ2-7, reads DAMVIQNPRYQVTQFGKPVTLSCSQTLNHNVMYWYQQKSSQAPKLLFHYYDKDFNNEADTPDNFQSRRPNTSFCFLDIRSPGLGDTAMYLCATTPQGAGSGEQYFGPGTRLTVT.

Ten or more counts support this clonotype. The CDR3 DNA reads TGTGCCAGCAGTTACGCTAACAGGGTGCATGAGCAGTTCTTC. It translates to CASSYANRVHEQFF. The chain links TRBV6-5 to TRBJ2-1; D perhaps matches TRBD1 (6 bases). The V end was cut by 2 bases, the J end by 8 bases, with 13 bases between. Per the germline V gene, CDR1 is MNHEY and CDR2 is SVGAGI. The CDR3 contains 14 residues.

The sample holds many counts of this clonotype. The chain is built from TRBV20-1 and TRBJ2-3; D is uncertain. The CDR3 is 14 residues long. The germline V gene encodes CDR1 DFQATT and CDR2 SNEGSKA (reference sequence). The CDR3 loop is CSSQHNRPTDTQYF. The CDR3 DNA reads TGCAGCTCTCAACATAACCGGCCCACAGATACGCAGTATTTT.